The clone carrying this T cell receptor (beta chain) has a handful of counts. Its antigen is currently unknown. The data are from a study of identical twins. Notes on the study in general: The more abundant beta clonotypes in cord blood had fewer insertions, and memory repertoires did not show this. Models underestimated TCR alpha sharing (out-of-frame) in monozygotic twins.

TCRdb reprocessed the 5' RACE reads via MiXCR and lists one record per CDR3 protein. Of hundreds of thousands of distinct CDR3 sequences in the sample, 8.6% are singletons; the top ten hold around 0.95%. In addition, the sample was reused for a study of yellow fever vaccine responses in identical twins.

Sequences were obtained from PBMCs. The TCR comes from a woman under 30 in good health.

In nucleotides, the CDR3 is TGTGCCAGCAGCTTAACGTCATCGGGCAGTGGGCAGCTGTTTTTT. Translation: CASSLTSSGSGQLFF. The V call is TRBV7-3, the J call TRBJ2-2; no clear D gene. Germline assignment: CDR1 SGHTA and CDR2 FQGTGA. This CDR3 comprises 15 residues. V lost 0 bases to trimming and J lost 12 bases, with 17 bases between them.